A single sample is the source of the 14 T cell receptor beta chains below, sequenced in a study of CD8+CD57+ T cells in acquired aplastic anemia (dated by TCRdb to the late 2010s). Instrument used: Illumina HiSeq 2000. TCR beta VDJ combination and CDR3 sequence profiling used genomic DNA as the template. TCRdb trimmed public reads at Q25 via fastp, called clones via MiXCR and kept in-frame beta chains. Entries are consolidated by CDR3 protein sequence, retaining the most common genes and DNA. A total of 200,000 to 250,000 distinct CDR3 sequences appear in this sample, 34% of them only once. Jointly, the top ten make up roughly 1.1% of the sample. The sample consisted of sorted CD4+, CD8+, or CD8+CD57+ T cells (not recorded which) from PBMCs. The origin of the receptors is a human donor in good health, serving as a control.

This clonotype was detected a few times. A clone one base away is much larger, so this may be a read error. Given the absence of the conserved phenylalanine or tryptophan at the CDR3 end, a read error is likely. The chain employs TRBV7-2 and TRBJ2-5; tentatively, D is TRBD2 (5 bases). This CDR3 is built from 15 residues. Trimming left V 1 base short and J 5 bases short, with 14 bases between. The V gene's germline CDR1 is SGHTA and CDR2 FQGNSA. CDR3 sequence: CASSLVVGEGETQYL. DNA for the CDR3: TGTGCCAGCAGCTTAGTTGTCGGGGAAGGGGAGACCCAGTACCTC.

The chain couples TRBV15 to TRBJ2-7; a possible D gene is TRBD2 (5 bases). The CDR3 totals 14 residues. The germline gives CDR1 LNHNV, CDR2 YYDKDF (reference sequence). Deletions cut 3 bases from V and 4 bases from J, with 13 bases between. CDR3 sequence: CATSSYLGKYEQYF. For the CDR3, the DNA is TGTGCCACCAGCAGTTACCTCGGGAAGTACGAGCAGTACTTC.

Concerning this clonotype itself: One junction end disagrees with the germline gene, perhaps due to a read error. The rearrangement links TRBV14 to TRBJ1-4; perhaps TRBD1 as D (6 bases). The CDR3 runs 15 residues. Germline-derived CDR1 and CDR2 are SGHDN and FVKESK. The DNA for the CDR3 is TGTACCAGCAGCCAAGGCCGGGACACCAATGAAAAACTGTTTTTT. This translates into CTSSQGRDTNEKLFF.

The V gene is TRBV7-9, the J gene TRBJ2-7; 8 bases agree with TRBD1. The germline V gene has CDR1 SEHNR and CDR2 FQNEAQ (reference sequence). CDR3 size: 14 residues. Trimming removed 5 bases from V and 2 bases from J; junction bases left unmatched: 5. CDR3 nucleotides: TGTGCCAGCAGCCAACCGGGACAGGCCTACGAGCAGTACTTC. It yields the protein CASSQPGQAYEQYF.

For the CDR3, the DNA is TGTGCCAGCAGCCTAGTGGGGGGGACTACAGATACGCAGTATTTT. Translation: CASSLVGGTTDTQYF. The chain recombines TRBV11-1 with TRBJ2-3; TRBD2 matches 7 bases. The CDR3 totals 15 residues. Trimming at V came to 5 bases and at J to 3 bases, leaving 8 bases not matched to a gene. Germline CDR1 and CDR2: SGHAT and FQDESV (reference sequence). Full variable domain (outside the CDR3, taken from reference TRBV11-1 and TRBJ2-3): EAEVAQSPRYKITEKSQAVAFWCDPISGHATLYWYRQILGQGPELLVQFQDESVVDDSQLPKDRFSAERLKGVDSTLKIQPAELGDSAMYLCASSLVGGTTDTQYFGPGTRLTVL.

This clonotype was counted ten times or more. The chain carries TRBV11-2 and TRBJ2-7; D is perhaps TRBD1 (5 bases). CDR3 length: 13 residues. Germline lookup yields CDR1 SGHAT and CDR2 FQNNGV. CDR3 bases: TGTGGGACCTCCCGGGCAGGGCCTTACGAGCAGTACTTC. Protein: CGTSRAGPYEQYF.

This clonotype was counted many times. The chain has TRBV4-2 and TRBJ2-5, with D possibly being TRBD2 (5 bases). Germline CDR1 reads LGHNA; CDR2 reads YNFKEQ. CDR3 length equals 15 residues. Trimming took 5 bases from V and 5 from J, leaving 18 bases between them. This CDR3 is CASSEAGWRRETQYF. In DNA, the CDR3 is TGTGCCAGCAGCGAAGCAGGTTGGCGGAGGGAGACCCAGTACTTC.

Regarding this clonotype: One base away lies a much larger clone, so this may be a sequencing read error. The chain is built from TRBV11-1 and TRBJ1-2, with no clear D. V lost 5 bases to trimming and J lost 3 bases, with 19 bases between them. Germline CDR1 is SGHAT and CDR2 is FQDESV (reference sequence). The CDR3 loop spans 16 amino acids. CDR3 in DNA: TGTGCCAGCAGCACCCGCAGAGGCCCGGCGGACTATGGCTACACCTTC. It specifies CASSTRRGPADYGYTF.

In the case of this clonotype: A much larger clone lies a single base off, so this may be a read error. The V call is TRBV15, the J call TRBJ2-6, with 8 nucleotides matching TRBD1. CDR1 and CDR2 (germline): LNHNV, YYDKDF (reference sequence). The V gene end was trimmed by 1 base and the J gene end by 4 bases; junction bases not matched to a gene: 15. There are 20 residues in the CDR3. The CDR3 reads CATSRGRGRGLLAGANVLTF. The DNA of the CDR3 is TGTGCCACCAGCAGAGGGAGGGGCAGGGGGCTGTTGGCCGGGGCCAACGTCCTGACTTTC.

The chain recombines TRBV11-1 with TRBJ1-6, with 9 bases identical to TRBD1. The CDR3 has 15 amino acids. CDR1 and CDR2 from the germline V gene are SGHAT and FQDESV (reference sequence). V was pared by 6 bases and J by 7 bases, with 7 bases of the junction left unmatched. DNA of the CDR3: TGTGCCAGCAGACCCGGGACAGGGAACAATTCACCCCTCCACTTT. Translated: CASRPGTGNNSPLHF.

In its sample, this clonotype was seen a few times. The rearrangement joins TRBV2 to TRBJ2-3; D remains ambiguous. V was cut by 4 bases and J by 6 bases, with 8 bases left in between. This CDR3 is built from 12 residues. CDR1 is SNHLY, CDR2 FYNNEI, per germline. CDR3 sequence: CASSVVGDTQYF. CDR3 nucleotides: TGTGCCAGCAGTGTTGTGGGGGATACGCAGTATTTT.

This clonotype came up many times. The chain links TRBV24-1 to TRBJ2-5, with TRBD1 identical over 7 bases. The J segment lost 3 bases and the V segment lost 1 base, leaving 7 bases of the junction unmatched. In germline, CDR1 is KGHDR, CDR2 SFDVKD. The CDR3 loop spans 16 amino acids. The CDR3 spells CATSDFPRDSKETQYF. The CDR3 region has the DNA TGTGCCACCAGTGATTTTCCCCGGGACAGTAAAGAGACCCAGTACTTC.

This clonotype has more than one count but fewer than ten. The chain recombines TRBV30 with TRBJ1-5, with D possibly matching TRBD1 (6 bases). V was trimmed by 0 bases and J by 7 bases, leaving 10 bases between them. The germline gives CDR1 GTSNPN, CDR2 SVGIG (reference sequence). The CDR3 sequence is 13 residues long. The CDR3 DNA reads TGTGCCTGGAGTGTAACAGGGAACCAGCCCCAGCATTTT. Residues: CAWSVTGNQPQHF.

The chain has TRBV19 and TRBJ1-1; weak D call: TRBD1 (5 bases). CDR1 and CDR2 (germline): LNHDA, SQIVND (reference sequence). The CDR3 sequence is 14 residues long. Trimming took off 5 bases at V and 0 bases at J, with 10 bases between the two ends. In DNA, the CDR3 is TGTGCCAGTAGTTACAGGTCCATGAACACTGAAGCTTTCTTT. Encoded protein: CASSYRSMNTEAFF.